A selection of T cell receptor beta chains follows, all from one sample in a study of identical twins. A single record per CDR3 protein comes from TCRdb applying MiXCR to the 5' RACE reads. Among fewer than 550,000 distinct CDR3 sequences listed, about 13% were seen once. The same data also went into a second study, on yellow fever vaccine responses in identical twins.

What was sequenced was CD4+ T cells sorted from blood. The receptors come from a woman aged 18-30 years in good health. CDR3s include the opening cysteine and the closing phenylalanine or tryptophan. The D gene is left open where the match is weak. Clone size, where shown, is once, few, many, or a class for clones that have expanded.

>13|-|TRBV18|-|TRBJ1-5
TGTGCCAGCTCCCCGACAACCGATCAGCCCCAGCATTTT
CASSPTTDQPQHF
>16|-|TRBV4-1|-|TRBJ2-2
TGCGCCAGCAGCCGAGCAGCGGTCCTGAACACCGGGGAGCTGTTTTTT
CASSRAAVLNTGELFF
>15|-|TRBV20-1|few|TRBJ2-2
TGCAGTGCTGCATTGACGGCTAAGAACACCGGGGAGCTGTTTTTT
CSAALTAKNTGELFF
>13|TRBD1|TRBV7-2|few|TRBJ2-2
TGTGCCAGCAGCTCTCACAGGGGCGGGGAGCTGTTTTTT
CASSSHRGGELFF
>12|-|TRBV9|few|TRBJ2-5
TGTGCCAGCAGCGTAAGTGGAGAGACCCAGTACTTC
CASSVSGETQYF
>14|-|TRBV27|few|TRBJ1-1
TGTGCCAGCAGTTTTTTAGGCGCGAGCACTGAAGCTTTCTTT
CASSFLGASTEAFF
>15|TRBD1|TRBV6-5|many|TRBJ1-2
TGTGCCAGCAGTTACAGAAACAGGGGGCGGTATGGCTACACCTTC
CASSYRNRGRYGYTF
>15|-|TRBV15|many|TRBJ2-1
TGTGCCACCAGCAGAGATGAGGCGGGATACAATGAGCAGTTCTTC
CATSRDEAGYNEQFF
>15|-|TRBV5-1|few|TRBJ2-7
TGCGCCAGCAGCATAGCCCTAGACAGTACTTACGAGCAGTACTTC
CASSIALDSTYEQYF
>14|TRBD2|TRBV30|few|TRBJ2-3
TGTGCCTGGAGTGTGGGAGGGTTGTCAGATACGCAGTATTTT
CAWSVGGLSDTQYF
>14|-|TRBV3-1|-|TRBJ2-5
TGTGCCAGCCAGAGAAGACTAGACGAAGAGACCCAGTACTTC
CASQRRLDEETQYF
>17|TRBD1|TRBV7-9|-|TRBJ2-5
TGTGCCAGCAGCCCATCTCTGGACAGGGCACTTCAAGAGACCCAGTACTTC
CASSPSLDRALQETQYF
>15|TRBD2|TRBV5-4|-|TRBJ2-1
TGTGCCAGCAGCTACGGGGGGGCCGGCTACAATGAGCAGTTCTTC
CASSYGGAGYNEQFF
>13|-|TRBV7-3|-|TRBJ1-1
TGTGCCAGCAGGCGTACAGGGTACACTGAAGCTTTCTTT
CASRRTGYTEAFF
>15|-|TRBV6-2/TRBV6-3|few|TRBJ1-4
TGTGCCAGCAGTTACCGGAGTGCAACTAATGAAAAACTGTTTTTT
CASSYRSATNEKLFF
>15|-|TRBV5-1|many|TRBJ2-5
TGCGCCAGCAGCTTGGAACAGATCTCGGGAGAGACCCAGTACTTC
CASSLEQISGETQYF
>13|-|TRBV7-2|-|TRBJ2-7
TGTGCCAGCAGCTCCGGGACGGTGGGCGAGCAGTACTTC
CASSSGTVGEQYF
>13|TRBD1|TRBV27|many|TRBJ1-2
TGTGCCAGCAGAAAGACAGGGACCTATGGCTACACCTTC
CASRKTGTYGYTF
>14|TRBD2|TRBV29-1|-|TRBJ2-1
TGCAGCGTTCTGGCGGGAGAAAAGGCCAATGAGCAGTTCTTC
CSVLAGEKANEQFF
>16|-|TRBV13|few|TRBJ2-3
TGTGCCAGCAGCTTAGAGCCGGGGGCCCGCACAGATACGCAGTATTTT
CASSLEPGARTDTQYF
>14|TRBD1|TRBV19|few|TRBJ2-7
TGTGCCAGTAGTATTCCCGGACAGGCCTACGAGCAGTACTTC
CASSIPGQAYEQYF
>13|-|TRBV7-2|few|TRBJ2-7
TGTGCCAGCAGCTTAATGATCTCCTACGAGCAGTACTTC
CASSLMISYEQYF
>15|-|TRBV2|few|TRBJ1-6
TGTGCCTCGCGGCAAGAAGGGGGCTATAATTCACCCCTCCACTTT
CASRQEGGYNSPLHF
>15|-|TRBV2|few|TRBJ2-3
TGTGCCAGCAGTGACCAGGGGGGCACCACAGATACGCAGTATTTT
CASSDQGGTTDTQYF
>17|TRBD1|TRBV11-2|many|TRBJ1-6
TGTGCCAGCAGCTTAGACCGGGACAGGGGTTGGTATTCACCCCTCCACTTT
CASSLDRDRGWYSPLHF
>18|TRBD2|TRBV12-3/TRBV12-4|few|TRBJ2-3
TGTGCCAGCGAACCGTTAGCGGGGGGACGTGCTAGCACAGATACGCAGTATTTT
CASEPLAGGRASTDTQYF
>16|TRBD1|TRBV7-2|-|TRBJ1-3
TGTGCCAGCAGCCCAGGACAGGAGTTATCTGGAAACACCATATATTTT
CASSPGQELSGNTIYF
>13|TRBD1|TRBV20-1|few|TRBJ1-1
TGCAGTGCAATGACAGGGGTTCACACTGAAGCTTTCTTT
CSAMTGVHTEAFF
>12|-|TRBV25-1|few|TRBJ1-1
TGTGCCAGCAGTGGAGTCTCTAGGGAAGCTTTCTTT
CASSGVSREAFF
>15|-|TRBV5-1|few|TRBJ2-5
TGCGCCAGCAGGACTAACCCGGGACTTCAAGAGACCCAGTACTTC
CASRTNPGLQETQYF
>17|TRBD2|TRBV11-2|few|TRBJ2-1
TGTGCCAGCAGCACACCCCATACTAGCGTGCCCTACAATGAGCAGTTCTTC
CASSTPHTSVPYNEQFF
>14|TRBD2|TRBV20-1|few|TRBJ2-1
TGCAGTGCTAGAGATCCGGGAGGGCCCAATGAGCAGTTCTTC
CSARDPGGPNEQFF
>13|-|TRBV18|once|TRBJ2-5
TGTGCCAGCTCACCGTTTAGTCAAGAGACCCAGTACTTC
CASSPFSQETQYF
>14|-|TRBV7-9|-|TRBJ2-7
TGTGCCAGCGTCCCCCCGAGGGTCGCCAACGAGCAGTACTTC
CASVPPRVANEQYF
>16|TRBD2|TRBV4-3|-|TRBJ2-7
TGCGCCAGCAGCCAAGGACTAGCGGGAGGGCCCGGCGAGCAGTACTTC
CASSQGLAGGPGEQYF
>12|TRBD2|TRBV28|-|TRBJ2-7
TGTGCCAGCGGTCGAGTGGGGGGGGAGCAGTACTTC
CASGRVGGEQYF
>15|-|TRBV6-1|-|TRBJ2-5
TGTGCCCTCCAAGTCCCAGGCACGGAGAAAGAGACCCAGTACTTC
CALQVPGTEKETQYF
>11|-|TRBV20-1|few|TRBJ2-1
TGCAGTGCTAGAGAGCATAATGAGCAGTTCTTC
CSAREHNEQFF
>17|-|TRBV5-1|few|TRBJ2-7
TGCGCCAGCAGCTTGGCCCCCAGGACCCAAATGTCCTACGAGCAGTACTTC
CASSLAPRTQMSYEQYF
>18|-|TRBV20-1|-|TRBJ2-3
TGCAGTGCTAGACTGTCGGACGGAAGAAGCGGGCGCACAGATACGCAGTATTTT
CSARLSDGRSGRTDTQYF
>15|TRBD1|TRBV11-3|-|TRBJ2-3
TGTGCCAGCAGCGCCCGGACAGGGGCCCCAGATACGCAGTATTTT
CASSARTGAPDTQYF